A selection of T cell receptor beta chains follows, all from one sample in a study of cytomegalovirus exposure and HLA in healthy donors. Only in-frame clones appear in the TCRdb table, and some are missing; sequencing was by immunoSEQ multiplex PCR. The table includes about 140,000 clones, 80% detected once. Sequenced material: PBMCs. These receptors all come from a male donor in good health and CMV-seronegative. Each CDR3 is given with its conserved first and last residue. Each record gives: D gene, clone size, J gene, V gene, CDR3 DNA, CDR3 protein. D genes are given only for firm matches. The size entry is marked missing in some rows and otherwise reads once, few, many or a size class.

>TRBD1|once|TRBJ1-5|TRBV27
TGTGCCAGCAGTTACCTCCTGGACAGGGGCTATCAGCCCCAGCATTTT
CASSYLLDRGYQPQHF
>-|-|TRBJ2-1|TRBV4-3
TGCGCCAGCAGCCGTCTGGCGGGATCCTACAATGAGCAGTTCTTC
CASSRLAGSYNEQFF
>-|-|TRBJ1-1|TRBV5-6
TGTGCCAGCAGCTTTCGATTCAGTCGGCAGGGCGGAACTGAAGCTTTCTTT
CASSFRFSRQGGTEAFF
>TRBD1|-|TRBJ2-7|TRBV11-2
TGTGCCAGCAGCTGGGGGACAGGGCGTCACGTCGAGCAGTACTTC
CASSWGTGRHVEQYF
>-|-|TRBJ1-3|TRBV30
TGTGCCTGGAGTGTACTGTCGGTCGCTGGAAACACCATATATTTT
CAWSVLSVAGNTIYF
>TRBD1|-|TRBJ1-2|TRBV15
TGTGCCACCAGCAGCCAGACAGGGAACTATGGCTACACCTTC
CATSSQTGNYGYTF
>-|-|TRBJ2-7|TRBV6-5
TGTGCCAGCAGTACGACAGTTCCCCCCTACGAGCAGTACTTC
CASSTTVPPYEQYF
>TRBD1|-|TRBJ1-5|TRBV7-2
TGTGCCAGCAGCTTCGCGCCAGGGGGTGTGCAGCCCCAGCATTTT
CASSFAPGGVQPQHF
>TRBD1|-|TRBJ2-2|TRBV7-3
TGTGCCAGCAATCCCACCCCAAGGGGGCCGAACACCGGGGAGCTGTTTTTT
CASNPTPRGPNTGELFF
>-|-|TRBJ1-2|TRBV7-9
TGTGCCAGCAGCTTGGTTCGGACAGAAAGCCATGGCTACACCTTC
CASSLVRTESHGYTF
>-|few|TRBJ1-1|TRBV5-1
TGCGCCAGCAGGGCCGAGGGCAGGTCTAACACTGAAGCTTTCTTT
CASRAEGRSNTEAFF
>TRBD1|few|TRBJ2-4|TRBV6-1
TGTGCCAGCAGTGAAAAAGTATGGACAGGGGAGAACATTCAGTACTTC
CASSEKVWTGENIQYF
>-|few|TRBJ2-6|TRBV7-6
TGTGCCAGCAGCTTAAATTGGGGGGTTCGCCACTCTGGGGCCAACGTCCTGACTTTC
CASSLNWGVRHSGANVLTF
>TRBD2|once|TRBJ2-7|TRBV13
TGTGCCAGCAGCTTGGGGCCGGGGGGAGGGAGGCAGTACTTC
CASSLGPGGGRQYF
>-|-|TRBJ1-5|TRBV30
TGTGCCTGGAGTGTCGTAGATCTCAATCAGCCCCAGCATTTT
CAWSVVDLNQPQHF
>-|-|TRBJ1-4|TRBV29-1
TGCAGCGTTGGATCCCGGGAAAAGAATGAAAAACTGTTTTTT
CSVGSREKNEKLFF
>TRBD2|-|TRBJ2-1|TRBV5-4
TGTGCCAGCAGCATCCTAGCGGGTGGTAGAGGCAATGAGCAGTTCTTC
CASSILAGGRGNEQFF
>-|-|TRBJ1-2|TRBV5-1
TGCGCCAGCCCGGGGGGGATCGGCACCTTC
CASPGGIGTF
>-|-|TRBJ1-3|TRBV12-5
TGTGCTAGTGGTTTGGTAACGGGCTCTGGAAACACCATATATTTT
CASGLVTGSGNTIYF
>-|-|TRBJ2-5|TRBV7-2
TGTGCCAGCAGCGTCCCGGGGGGCGCCCTGCAGACCCAGTACTTC
CASSVPGGALQTQYF
>-|-|TRBJ1-1|TRBV11-2
TGTGCCAGCAGCTTCAGACAGAAAGGGACTGAAGCTTTCTTT
CASSFRQKGTEAFF
>-|-|TRBJ2-1|TRBV14
TGTGCCAGCCGAGGGAGTGAGGATGAGCAGTTCTTC
CASRGSEDEQFF
>-|-|TRBJ2-3|TRBV7-3
TGTGCCAGCAGGCTTGCGGTCGGGTCGATGGTGAATTTT
CASRLAVGSMVNF
>-|-|TRBJ1-6|TRBV25-1
TGTGCCAGCAGCTCCTATAGCACCTATAATTCACCCCTCCACTTT
CASSSYSTYNSPLHF
>TRBD2|few|TRBJ2-2|TRBV4-3
TGCGCCAGCAGCCAAGATAGAAGCGGGGGGACCGGGGAGCTGTTTTTT
CASSQDRSGGTGELFF
>TRBD1|-|TRBJ1-2|TRBV6-5
TGTGCCAGCAGGGCAGGGGGCGGTAACTATGGCTACACCTTC
CASRAGGGNYGYTF
>TRBD2|-|TRBJ2-1|TRBV5-6
TGTGCCAGCAGCTTCATCGCGGGGGGCCCCTACAATGAGCAGTTCTTC
CASSFIAGGPYNEQFF
>-|-|TRBJ2-3|TRBV5-8
TGTGCCAGCAGCTTGGCCGGAGATAACACAGATACGCAGTATTTT
CASSLAGDNTDTQYF
>-|-|TRBJ1-5|TRBV5-1
TGCGCCAGCAGCTTGACGGGAGGGGGCAATCAGCCCCAGCATTTT
CASSLTGGGNQPQHF
>-|-|TRBJ1-2|TRBV27
TGTGCCAGCAGTCCCCTCATCCCAGCTAACTATGGCTACACCTTC
CASSPLIPANYGYTF
>TRBD1|once|TRBJ1-2|TRBV7-2
TGTGCCAGCAGCGTCACCCCCAGGGGGGATCCCTATGGCTACACCTTC
CASSVTPRGDPYGYTF
>TRBD2|-|TRBJ2-2|TRBV7-8
TGTGCCAGCAGCCCCAACTTAGCGGGGGCCACCGGGGAGCTGTTTTTT
CASSPNLAGATGELFF
>-|-|TRBJ2-7|TRBV19
TGTGCCAGTAGTATAGAGGGCCCCAGGGATGAGCAGTACTTC
CASSIEGPRDEQYF
>-|-|TRBJ2-1|TRBV19
TGTGCCAGTAAAACAGGGAATGAGCAGTTCTTC
CASKTGNEQFF
>-|-|TRBJ1-1|TRBV7-6
TGTGCCAGCAGCTTAGTCGGCGGAATGAACACTGAAGCTTTCTTT
CASSLVGGMNTEAFF
>-|-|TRBJ1-2|TRBV6-5
TGTGCCAGCAGTTACTCCGGGGGGCGCAACTATGGCTACACCTTC
CASSYSGGRNYGYTF
>-|-|TRBJ1-2|TRBV6-1
TGTGCCAGCCTCGGTCGAAGCGCCGCTGTGGAGGGCTACACCTTC
CASLGRSAAVEGYTF
>TRBD1|-|TRBJ1-2|TRBV6-5
TGTGCCAGCAGAACCGGGACAGGCTATGGCTACACCTTC
CASRTGTGYGYTF
>-|few|TRBJ1-2|TRBV14
TGTGCCAGCAGCCCGTCCGCGGGGGAGCGGAACTATGGCTACACCTTC
CASSPSAGERNYGYTF
>TRBD1|-|TRBJ1-2|TRBV7-2
TGTGCCAGCAGTGGGGGACAGGCCGACTATGGCTACACCTTC
CASSGGQADYGYTF
>TRBD2|-|TRBJ2-1|TRBV9
TGTGCCAGCAGCATAATAGCGGGGGTAGTACGAAATGAGCAGTTCTTC
CASSIIAGVVRNEQFF
>-|-|TRBJ2-7|TRBV28
TGTGCCAGCCGAGAGGTCCACGAGCAGTACTTC
CASREVHEQYF
>-|-|TRBJ2-5|TRBV5-1
TGCGCCAGCAGTATGGCGGGCAGTTACCAAGAGACCCAGTACTTC
CASSMAGSYQETQYF
>TRBD1|-|TRBJ1-1|TRBV5-1
TGCGCCAGCAGCTTGGAATTAACAGGGGGGACTGAAGCTTTCTTT
CASSLELTGGTEAFF
>TRBD1|-|TRBJ1-4|TRBV28
TGTGCCAGCAGGCTACAGGGGGCAACTAATGAAAAACTGTTTTTT
CASRLQGATNEKLFF
>-|-|TRBJ2-3|TRBV4-3
TGCGCCAGCAGCCCGGTACCTAGCAGTCCCACAGATACGCAGTATTTT
CASSPVPSSPTDTQYF
>-|-|TRBJ1-1|TRBV10-2
TGCGCCAGCAGGGCTGACAGGCTGCACGAAGCTTTCTTT
CASRADRLHEAFF
>-|-|TRBJ1-2|TRBV2
TGTGCCAGCACCTATTTGACCGGGACACCGGACTATGGCTACACCTTC
CASTYLTGTPDYGYTF
>TRBD1|-|TRBJ1-4|TRBV2
TGTGCCAGCAGTGCACCCCCCGGGACAGGGGTCCCAGGCCATAATGAAAAACTGTTTTTT
CASSAPPGTGVPGHNEKLFF
>-|-|TRBJ1-1|TRBV5-4
TGTGCCAGCAGTTTTGGAGGGACTGAAGCTTTCTTT
CASSFGGTEAFF
>-|few|TRBJ1-4|TRBV18
TGTGCCAGCTCACCCCAACGCGCTGGGGGCCGGGAAAAACTGTTTTTT
CASSPQRAGGREKLFF
>-|-|TRBJ1-1|TRBV4-2
TGTGCCAGCAGCCGAGCCCCACGGGAGAACACTGAAGCTTTCTTT
CASSRAPRENTEAFF
>-|-|TRBJ2-1|TRBV6-5
TGTGCCAGGTCCAGGGGAGGGAATGAGCAGTTCTTC
CARSRGGNEQFF
>TRBD1|-|TRBJ2-5|TRBV7-2
TGTGCCAGCAGCTTAACAGGGGATGGGACCCAGTACTTC
CASSLTGDGTQYF
>TRBD2|-|TRBJ2-7|TRBV19
TGTGCCAGTAGCAGAGGACTAGCGGGGCTCGGCGAGCAGTACTTC
CASSRGLAGLGEQYF